This note documents a single TCR beta chain sequence. What it recognizes is unknown. Germline lookup yields CDR1 SGHAT and CDR2 FQNNGV. The CDR3 is 13 amino acids. V lost 5 bases to trimming and J lost 5 bases; unmatched junction nucleotides: 5. These data are taken from a study of T cell responses to AZD1222 COVID-19 vaccine. Study-wide results and caveats: Regions left unmutated in variants are reportedly the target of nearly half of spike-specific TCRs. White British people made up most donors, females outnumbered males, and clonal diversity was possibly underestimated. Spike as a whole was targeted by vaccine-associated CD4 TCRs, dominant at 160-218 and 743-854. Sampled repertoires all dated from after the peak T cell response.

The repertoire was sequenced with immunoSEQ multiplex PCR; TCRdb's copy has only in-frame clones and lacks some. The sample consists of some 130,000 clones, roughly 89% of them appearing once. This specimen was peripheral blood, taken on day 0 of AZD1222 vaccination. The V gene is TRBV11-2, the J gene TRBJ1-1; TRBD1 matches 7 bases. The sequence came from an adult in good health. CDR3 residues: CASSPTGETEAFF. The CDR3 nucleotides are TGTGCCAGCAGCCCCACAGGGGAAACTGAAGCTTTCTTT.